This paragraph reports one T cell receptor beta chain. Its antigen is not yet known. The input lacks base qualities; no much larger clone sits a single base away. The donors were healthy, HIV-negative adults with no recently reported acute infections or vaccinations. Every donor was a Caucasian adult living in Nashville, Tennessee, USA. CD4+ T cells were enriched by magnetic negative selection; naive cells were then positively selected on CD45RA, and the negative fraction formed the memory subset. Blood was obtained by leukapheresis, after which PBMCs were separated by Ficoll-Histopaque density gradient centrifugation and cryopreserved in liquid nitrogen vapor phase. Purity and quantity of every magnetically sorted T cell population were checked by analytical flow cytometry. Genomic DNA was isolated from every sorted fraction and measured by UV absorbance on a Nanodrop 2000c. The data were taken from a study of shared clonotypes between healthy human individuals (TCRdb year 2020). Notes on the research overall: The cohort included a few men and a couple of women between 18 and 49 years of age. For each donor, CD4 naive and CD4 memory were each run on three plates, CD8 naive on two plates, and CD8 memory on one plate. Blood TCR repertoires of 5 or 6 healthy adults were deeply sequenced to estimate repertoire size and the extent of clonotype sharing between individuals. To increase sequencing depth and limit assay-specific biases, TCR repertoire library preparation and sequencing were carried out by different laboratories using diverse techniques. Leukapheresis yielded between about 0.85 and 9 billion PBMCs per donor.

Study-wide findings and limitations: Rarefaction of sorted-subset datasets indicated incomplete sequencing despite the large sequencing depth. Pairwise subsampling led to the expectation that sequencing depth would affect the degree of clonotype sharing among donors. The small number of donors limited the genetic and exposure-history diversity represented. Sampling was restricted to blood, and TCR repertoires in tissues likely differ from the TCR repertoires found in blood. Sharing across several donors was observed for around 5% of naive CD4, 3% to 3.5% of naive CD8, over 2% of memory CD4, and less than 0.45% of memory CD8 clonotypes. Clonotypes shared by all four sorted-subset donors showed higher generation probabilities than non-shared clonotypes. Naive subsets generally had larger estimated clonotype richness than memory subsets.

The CDR3 runs 17 amino acids, cysteine and phenylalanine included. Just CDR3 DNA is preserved here, 51 bases in frame from base 1. The germline V gene gives CDR1 as SNHLY and CDR2 as FYNNEI. Trimming removed 0 bases from V and 2 bases from J, leaving 16 bases between the germline ends. Using the deep immunoSEQ assay, multiplex PCR amplified TCR CDR3 regions from genomic DNA. Extracted genomic DNA from each cell subset was spread evenly across all wells of several immunoSEQ 96-well plates, with each plate serving as a replicate. For sorted subsets, roughly 200 ng of genomic DNA, equivalent to about 30,000 T cell genomes, went into each replicate PCR. Purified libraries were measured with a Qubit 3.0 fluorometer, size-checked on a Bioanalyzer 2100, and measured again with the KAPA Library Quantification kit. A separate single-read 150-cycle Illumina NextSeq 550 flow cell was used to sequence each immunoSEQ 96-well plate. In the original analysis: Because the immunoSEQ output held only junctional sequences and lacked quality scores, the filtering could not match the filtering applied to full-length reads. To assign V/J genes and CDR3, sequences were annotated against IMGT germline references using PyIR, a Python wrapper for IgBLAST v1.9. Reads with weak V/J assignments (E-value above 1e-6), missing CDR3, stop codons, out-of-frame junctions, or ambiguous translated residues were removed. V3J clonotypes were defined as sequences sharing an identical inferred V gene, J gene, and CDR3 amino acid sequence. Percentage overlap between repertoires was computed as shared unique clonotypes divided by the size of the smaller repertoire. RTK rarefaction, the Chao1 estimator, and Recon v2.1 estimates of unobserved clonotypes were used to assess repertoire richness. Generation probabilities were computed with OLGA for all TCRbeta clonotypes obtained by the gDNA method from a few donors. TCRdb provides this immuneACCESS table in a form limited to in-frame rearrangements. Some clones are lacking; in checked studies, under half of them reflect an unresolved V gene, and why the rest are absent is not known. D and trimming come from the DNA, and the V and J calls and clone size come from that table. In all, the sample holds around 1,000,000 clones, and 70% to 85% of those were seen once. The top ten clones comprise 0.85% to 1% of the sample.

The sequence is built from TRBV2 and TRBJ2-5; the D segment cannot be called with confidence. The clonotype originates from a man aged 18 to 30 in good health. Some clones in this sample may be carry-over from other donors' samples. The sequencing input was memory CD4+ T cells from PBMCs. Explained via the paper, the cell subset or site label denotes: CD45RA-negative fraction. The CDR3 region reads CASSEALYRLGQETQYF. The DNA reads as follows: TGTGCCAGCAGTGAAGCGCTTTATAGGTTGGGGCAAGAGACCCAGTACTTC.